The 3 T cell receptor beta chains below all came from one sample that was sequenced in a study of blood T cell repertoires in COVID-19. Data came from immunoSEQ multiplex PCR; TCRdb stores just in-frame clones and leaves some out. The sample lists roughly 410,000 clones, about 91% occurring once. The sequencing input was peripheral blood. Receptors were obtained from a woman aged 40-49 years with COVID-19, enrolled during active disease.

V usage is TRBV7-9 and J usage is TRBJ2-1, with D perhaps TRBD1 (5 bases). Germline-derived CDR1 and CDR2 are SEHNR and FQNEAQ (reference sequence). The CDR3 runs to 17 residues. V was clipped by 2 bases and J by 8 bases, with 22 bases between them. The CDR3 is CASSLSPRPQGAYEQFF. In DNA, the CDR3 is TGTGCCAGCAGCTTATCCCCCCGGCCCCAAGGGGCATATGAGCAGTTCTTC.

The J gene is TRBJ1-5, the V gene TRBV5-1, with 9 bases that match TRBD1. V lost 3 bases and J lost 3; bases outside the gene matches: 4. Germline V lookup: CDR1 SGHRS, CDR2 YFSETQ. The CDR3 extends over 15 amino acids. The CDR3 DNA is TGCGCCAGCAGCTGGACAGGGGCCCCCAATCAGCCCCAGCATTTT. Translated: CASSWTGAPNQPQHF. Using reference TRBV5-1 and TRBJ1-5 for the parts outside the CDR3, the full variable domain is KAGVTQTPRYLIKTRGQQVTLSCSPISGHRSVSWYQQTPGQGLQFLFEYFSETQRNKGNFPGRFSGRQFSNSRSEMNVSTLELGDSALYLCASSWTGAPNQPQHFGDGTRLSIL.

This chain connects TRBV14 to TRBJ1-3; D is perhaps TRBD1 (6 bases). Germline loops: CDR1 SGHDN, CDR2 FVKESK. The V end lost 0 bases, the J end lost 5 bases, and 14 bases lay between the germline ends. This CDR3 is built from 16 residues. The CDR3 coding sequence is TGTGCCAGCAGCCAAGAACGAGGGGGTTGGAGAAACACCATATATTTT. Its translation is CASSQERGGWRNTIYF.